Listed below are T cell receptor beta chains from one sample, sequenced in a study of post-analysis software for immune sequencing data. MiXCR, run by TCRdb on the PCR reads, gives a single entry per CDR3 protein. Here the sample spans 600,000 to 700,000 distinct CDR3 sequences, 55% to 70% being singletons. The sequenced sample was blood. These receptors all come from a girl aged 2 to 9 with multiple sclerosis. Each CDR3 is given with its conserved first and last residue. Fields, in order: clone size, V gene, D gene, J gene, CDR3 DNA, CDR3 protein. D genes are given only for firm matches. A row's size may be missing; if present it is once, few, many or a size class.

few,TRBV6-2/TRBV6-3,TRBD2,TRBJ2-5,TGTGCCAGCACCGGGGGGACGGAAGAGACCCAGTACTTC,CASTGGTEETQYF
-,TRBV11-1,-,TRBJ2-3,TGTGCCAGCAGCTTAACAGACAGCGGAAGCACAGATACGCAGTATTTT,CASSLTDSGSTDTQYF
-,TRBV7-2,-,TRBJ2-1,TGTGCCAGCAGCCCACCAGGAGTTGGAGGGTACGATGAGCAGTTCTTC,CASSPPGVGGYDEQFF
-,TRBV20-1,-,TRBJ2-2,TGCAGTGCTGAGGACTTAACCGGGGAGCTGTTTTTT,CSAEDLTGELFF
-,TRBV7-2,TRBD1,TRBJ2-5,TGTGCCAGCAGCCCCCGACAGGGGTCCGGCAATGAGCAGTACTTC,CASSPRQGSGNEQYF
few,TRBV11-2,-,TRBJ2-1,TGTGCCAGCGTAGCTTTATCTGGCAATGAGCAGTTCTTC,CASVALSGNEQFF
few,TRBV29-1,-,TRBJ2-7,TGCAGCGTTGAAGACAGGGACGAGCAGTACTTC,CSVEDRDEQYF
-,TRBV10-2,-,TRBJ2-3,TGCGCCAGCCACGGCACAGATACGCAGTATTTT,CASHGTDTQYF
-,TRBV20-1,-,TRBJ2-7,TGCAGTGCCCGAAAGGGCGTAGGCGAGCAGTACTTC,CSARKGVGEQYF
many,TRBV7-8,-,TRBJ2-1,TGTGCCAGCAGCTCCCGGGGTATCTCCGGGCCGAGCTCCTACAATGAGCAGTTCTTC,CASSSRGISGPSSYNEQFF
-,TRBV2,-,TRBJ2-5,TGTGCCAGCAGTGAATATTTGACTTTATCGGAGACCCAGTACTTC,CASSEYLTLSETQYF
-,TRBV12-3/TRBV12-4,TRBD1,TRBJ1-6,TGTGCCAGCAGTCCCGGGACAGGTCCGCTTCCACCCCTCCACTTT,CASSPGTGPLPPLHF
-,TRBV3-1,-,TRBJ1-2,TGTGTCAGCAGCCAATACAGCGACTATGGCTACACCTTC,CVSSQYSDYGYTF
-,TRBV20-1,-,TRBJ2-2,TGCAGTGCGAGACAGGAATACACCGGGGAGCTGTTTTTT,CSARQEYTGELFF
once,TRBV5-1,TRBD1,TRBJ1-2,TGCGCCAGCAGCTCTGACAGGGATGTCTATGGCTACACCTTC,CASSSDRDVYGYTF
-,TRBV21-1,-,TRBJ2-7,TGTGCCAGCTTTGGGCAGGGACCATCCTACGAGCAGTACTTC,CASFGQGPSYEQYF
few,TRBV20-1,TRBD2,TRBJ2-7,TGCAGTGCTTCACTAGCGGGAGTAACCTACGAGCAGTACTTC,CSASLAGVTYEQYF
-,TRBV2,-,TRBJ2-7,TGTGCCAGCAGTGAAGCGCTTCTTAGGGACGTCGGGTTGTACGAGCAGTACTTC,CASSEALLRDVGLYEQYF
-,TRBV20-1,TRBD1,TRBJ2-1,TGCAGTGCCCCCGAGGGGGCTGAGCAGTTCTTC,CSAPEGAEQFF
-,TRBV7-2,-,TRBJ1-5,TGTGCCAGCAGCTTAGGAATTTTTCGAACCCAGCATTTT,CASSLGIFRTQHF
-,TRBV7-2,TRBD1,TRBJ2-2,TGTGCCAGCAGTAAAATACAGGGGGAAGGCGGGGAGCTGTTTTTT,CASSKIQGEGGELFF
-,TRBV6-4,TRBD2,TRBJ2-1,TGTGCCAGCAGTGACTCTAATATGGGAGGGGATGAGCAGTTCTTC,CASSDSNMGGDEQFF
-,TRBV20-1,-,TRBJ2-7,TGCAGTGCTAGAGATGGGAACAGCTACGAGCAGTACTTC,CSARDGNSYEQYF
-,TRBV5-1,-,TRBJ2-7,TGCGCCAGCAGCTTGGCCCCAGGGGCTTCCTACGAGCAGTACTTC,CASSLAPGASYEQYF
-,TRBV7-2,TRBD1,TRBJ2-7,TGTGCCAGCAGCCTTGTGGGACAGGGAGGGGATGAGCAGTACTTC,CASSLVGQGGDEQYF
-,TRBV6-2/TRBV6-3,-,TRBJ2-7,TGTGCCAGCAAGGGGGGATCCGGGACGTTCTACGAGCAGTACTTC,CASKGGSGTFYEQYF
-,TRBV10-3,-,TRBJ1-2,TGTGCCATCAGTGAGCAGACGGGACGGGAGGGCTACACCTTC,CAISEQTGREGYTF
-,TRBV29-1,-,TRBJ2-3,TGCAGCGTTGAAGGACTACCCACAGATACGCAGTATTTT,CSVEGLPTDTQYF
-,TRBV20-1,-,TRBJ1-5,TGCAGTGCTAGAGGAGGGGTTTATAGCAATCAGCCCCAGCATTTT,CSARGGVYSNQPQHF
-,TRBV20-1,-,TRBJ2-7,TGCAGTGCTAGAGGGAGGAACTCCTACGAGCAGTACTTC,CSARGRNSYEQYF
-,TRBV20-1,-,TRBJ2-4,TGCAGTGCTGCCCCAGCAATGGGGGCGGTCAAAAACATTCAGTACTTC,CSAAPAMGAVKNIQYF
few,TRBV5-1,-,TRBJ1-2,TGCGCCAGCAGGGAATCGGACAGCTATGGCTACACCTTC,CASRESDSYGYTF
-,TRBV6-2/TRBV6-3,TRBD2,TRBJ2-5,TGTGCCAGCAGTTACAGGCCTAGCGGGGCTGAGACCCAGTACTTC,CASSYRPSGAETQYF
-,TRBV9,TRBD1,TRBJ2-3,TGTGCCAGCAGCGCGAACAGGGGAGTGACAGGTACGCAGTATTTT,CASSANRGVTGTQYF
-,TRBV7-3,-,TRBJ2-1,TGTGCCAGCAGCTTAAGAGCGAAAAATGAGCAGTTCTTC,CASSLRAKNEQFF
-,TRBV15,TRBD2,TRBJ2-1,TGTGCCACCAGCTTCCAATACACTAGCGCCGAGCAGTTCTTC,CATSFQYTSAEQFF
-,TRBV12-3/TRBV12-4,-,TRBJ1-2,TGTGCCAGCAGTTTCCAACTTAACTATGGCTACACCTTC,CASSFQLNYGYTF
-,TRBV12-3/TRBV12-4,-,TRBJ2-7,TGTGCCAGCAGTTTAGTGGGAGGAACTTACGAGCAGTACTTC,CASSLVGGTYEQYF
-,TRBV20-1,-,TRBJ2-1,TGCAGTGCCCCTGGGACACAAACAAGCTCCTACAATGAGCAGTTCTTT,CSAPGTQTSSYNEQFF
-,TRBV20-1,-,TRBJ1-2,TGCAGTGCAATAGACGGGGCAGGCGGCTACACCTTC,CSAIDGAGGYTF
-,TRBV3-1,-,TRBJ2-3,TGTGCCAGCAGCCTTTACAGGAACACAGATACGCAGTATTTT,CASSLYRNTDTQYF
-,TRBV20-1,-,TRBJ2-5,TGCAGTGCCACCCTATGGCAGGACCAAGAGACCCAGTACTTC,CSATLWQDQETQYF
-,TRBV25-1,-,TRBJ2-1,TGTGCCAGCAGTGACTTCCCGGGACAGGAGATTAGCGGGGGTAATGAGCAGTTCTTC,CASSDFPGQEISGGNEQFF
-,TRBV6-6,-,TRBJ1-1,TGTGCCAGCAGTACTCCGGGACAGAACACTGAAGCTTTCTTT,CASSTPGQNTEAFF
-,TRBV24-1,TRBD2,TRBJ2-1,TGTGCCACCAGTGATTCCCTAGCGGGAGGGCTTGAGCAGTTCTTC,CATSDSLAGGLEQFF
-,TRBV29-1,-,TRBJ1-6,TGCAGCGTTGGTGGGGGGGACAATTCACCCCTCCACTTT,CSVGGGDNSPLHF
-,TRBV7-9,-,TRBJ2-5,TGTGCCAGCAGCCCCCAAGTGGAGACCCAGTACTTC,CASSPQVETQYF
-,TRBV12-3/TRBV12-4,TRBD1,TRBJ2-7,TGTGCCAGCAGTTTAAGAGGGACAGGGACGAACGAGCAGTACTTC,CASSLRGTGTNEQYF
many,TRBV7-3,TRBD2,TRBJ2-1,TGTGCCAGCAGTTTATCTAGCGGGAGCTCCTACAATGAGCAGTTCTTC,CASSLSSGSSYNEQFF
few,TRBV20-1,TRBD1,TRBJ2-3,TGCAGTGCTAGAGAAGGGGCAGGGGGTACGCAGTATTTT,CSAREGAGGTQYF
-,TRBV12-3/TRBV12-4,TRBD1,TRBJ2-1,TGTGCCAGCAGTTTAGTCGGACAGGGTGGGTTCTTC,CASSLVGQGGFF
-,TRBV20-1,TRBD2,TRBJ2-1,TGCAGTGCTAGAGCGTTAAATCTAGCGGGAGGATGGAATGAGCAGTTCTTC,CSARALNLAGGWNEQFF
few,TRBV20-1,-,TRBJ2-3,TGCAGTGCTAGAGATGCGGGGACTGTAGATACGCAGTATTTT,CSARDAGTVDTQYF
-,TRBV12-3/TRBV12-4,-,TRBJ1-4,TGTGCCAGCAGTTCAACAGATCGAGGTGAAAAACTGTTTTTT,CASSSTDRGEKLFF
-,TRBV29-1,-,TRBJ1-2,TGCAGCGTTGACCCGGGGACTGGCTACACCTTC,CSVDPGTGYTF
-,TRBV20-1,-,TRBJ2-7,TGCAGTGCTAGGTCGGCCGATAATCCTTACGAGCAGTACTTC,CSARSADNPYEQYF
once,TRBV12-3/TRBV12-4,TRBD1,TRBJ1-2,TGTGCCAGCAGTTCGGTGGACAGGGTGGACTATGGCTACACCTTC,CASSSVDRVDYGYTF
-,TRBV5-5,TRBD2,TRBJ2-1,TGTGCCAGCAGCCCTCTGAGCGGGAAGCTAAGTGAGCAGTTCTTC,CASSPLSGKLSEQFF